Listed below are T cell receptor beta chains from one sample, sequenced in a study of blood T cell repertoires in COVID-19. Using immunoSEQ multiplex PCR, the repertoire was profiled, and TCRdb retains in-frame clones only, with some absent. The sample carries around 24,000 clones, around 87% recorded once. Sequenced: peripheral blood. Receptors originate from a man between 70 and 80 years old with acute or convalescent COVID-19. Both conserved end residues are part of each CDR3. A D gene is named only where the DNA matches it firmly. The size field is filled for only some rows; it gives once, few, many or a size class.

D	size	V	J	CDR3	DNA
NA	NA	TRBV19	TRBJ1-2	CASSIAPNRYAQLGGYTF	TGTGCCAGTAGTATAGCCCCGAACAGATACGCTCAACTTGGGGGCTACACCTTC
NA	few	TRBV7-2	TRBJ2-1	CASSLFRLNEQFF	TGTGCCAGCAGCTTATTTCGACTAAATGAGCAGTTCTTC
NA	NA	TRBV5-1	TRBJ2-2	CASSLYGGANTGELFF	TGCGCCAGCAGCTTGTATGGGGGCGCGAACACCGGGGAGCTGTTTTTT
TRBD1	NA	TRBV5-8	TRBJ1-2	CASSSGDRYGYTF	TGTGCCAGCAGCTCCGGGGACAGATATGGCTACACCTTC
TRBD1	few	TRBV19	TRBJ2-7	CASSIVSRDRVYEQYF	TGTGCCAGTAGTATTGTCTCGCGGGACAGGGTCTACGAGCAGTACTTC
NA	NA	TRBV21-1	TRBJ1-1	CASSKERGGTEAFF	TGTGCCAGCAGCAAAGAAAGGGGGGGCACTGAAGCTTTCTTT
TRBD1	NA	TRBV7-9	TRBJ1-1	CASSWTGGTEAFF	TGTGCCAGCAGCTGGACAGGGGGCACTGAAGCTTTCTTT
NA	NA	TRBV27	TRBJ1-2	CASSLAGADGYTF	TGTGCCAGCAGTTTGGCGGGGGCGGATGGCTACACCTTC
NA	NA	TRBV12-3/TRBV12-4	TRBJ1-2	CASSSGTEYGYTF	TGTGCCAGCAGTTCCGGGACTGAGTATGGCTACACCTTC
TRBD2	NA	TRBV6-1	TRBJ2-7	CASSEGTSGDQYF	TGTGCCAGCAGTGAAGGGACTAGCGGCGATCAGTACTTC
NA	NA	TRBV5-1	TRBJ1-6	CASSRESSYNSPLHF	TGCGCCAGCAGCAGAGAAAGCTCCTATAATTCACCCCTCCACTTT
NA	NA	TRBV18	TRBJ1-6	CASSDSINSPLHF	TGTGCCAGCTCAGACTCTATTAATTCACCCCTCCACTTT
TRBD2	NA	TRBV11-2	TRBJ2-5	CASSLGGTSGPSETQYF	TGTGCCAGCAGCTTAGGAGGGACTAGCGGGCCGTCGGAGACCCAGTACTTC
TRBD2	NA	TRBV12-5	TRBJ2-3	CASGWDYTDTQYF	TGTGCTAGTGGATGGGACTACACAGATACGCAGTATTTT
TRBD2	NA	TRBV5-4	TRBJ2-3	CASSLGGRSTDTQYF	TGTGCCAGCAGCTTGGGCGGGAGGAGCACAGATACGCAGTATTTT
TRBD1	NA	TRBV10-3	TRBJ1-4	CAISESTGGGEKLFF	TGTGCCATCAGTGAGTCGACAGGGGGCGGTGAAAAACTGTTTTTT
TRBD1	once	TRBV6-6	TRBJ2-7	CASRPPGQGAWEQYF	TGTGCCAGCCGTCCCCCGGGACAGGGGGCTTGGGAGCAGTACTTC
NA	few	TRBV9	TRBJ1-1	CASSPLSQGAEAFF	TGTGCCAGCAGCCCCCTTTCACAGGGCGCTGAAGCTTTCTTT
TRBD1	NA	TRBV3-1/TRBV3-2	TRBJ1-6	CARGGQEGNSPLHF	TGTGCCAGGGGGGGACAGGAGGGGAATTCACCCCTCCACTTT
TRBD1	once	TRBV28	TRBJ1-5	CASSTGGGNQPQHF	TGTGCCAGCAGTACAGGGGGAGGCAATCAGCCCCAGCATTTT
NA	NA	TRBV7-3	TRBJ2-2	CASSPTGYTGELFF	TGTGCCAGCAGCCCCACAGGGTACACCGGGGAGCTGTTTTTT
NA	NA	TRBV5-1	TRBJ2-7	CASSLAGGAGFERYF	TGCGCCAGCAGCTTGGCTGGGGGGGCCGGGTTTGAGCGGTACTTC
NA	NA	TRBV28	TRBJ2-1	CASSLVADISYNEQFF	TGTGCCAGCAGTTTAGTAGCGGACATCTCCTACAATGAGCAGTTCTTC
NA	NA	TRBV28	TRBJ1-1	CASSINRVKAFF	TGTGCCAGCAGCATCAACAGGGTTAAAGCTTTCTTT
NA	NA	TRBV7-9	TRBJ1-5	CASSFVGDNQPQHF	TGTGCCAGCAGCTTTGTAGGGGACAATCAGCCCCAGCATTTT
TRBD2	NA	TRBV7-8	TRBJ2-3	CASSPPAGEVGTDTQYF	TGTGCCAGCAGCCCCCCAGCGGGAGAAGTGGGCACAGATACGCAGTATTTT
NA	NA	TRBV24-1	TRBJ2-3	CATSDLWAKGNADTQYF	TGTGCCACCAGTGATTTGTGGGCAAAGGGGAACGCAGATACGCAGTATTTT
TRBD1	NA	TRBV2	TRBJ1-4	CASSTGGGVEKLFF	TGTGCCAGCAGTACAGGGGGAGGAGTTGAAAAACTGTTTTTT
TRBD2	NA	TRBV9	TRBJ2-3	CASSPSAGEADTQYF	TGTGCCAGCAGCCCGAGTGCGGGGGAAGCAGATACGCAGTATTTT
NA	NA	TRBV14	TRBJ2-2	CASSQGVNTGELFF	TGTGCCAGCAGCCAAGGAGTTAACACCGGGGAGCTGTTTTTT
NA	NA	TRBV9	TRBJ2-7	CASSESPIASTYEQYF	TGTGCCAGCAGCGAGAGCCCAATAGCCTCAACCTACGAGCAGTACTTC
TRBD2	NA	TRBV5-1	TRBJ2-5	CASTSLAGGEWETQYF	TGCGCCAGCACCTCATTAGCGGGAGGAGAGTGGGAGACCCAGTACTTC
NA	NA	TRBV4-3	TRBJ1-3	CASSQDHGSSGNTIYF	TGCGCCAGCAGCCAAGATCACGGTAGCTCTGGAAACACCATATATTTT
NA	NA	TRBV15	TRBJ2-7	CATSRDRTYSYEQYF	TGTGCCACCAGCAGAGATCGAACCTACTCCTACGAGCAGTACTTC
TRBD1	NA	TRBV28	TRBJ1-1	CASNLGPTGLTEAFF	TGTGCCAGCAACCTTGGCCCGACAGGGCTGACTGAAGCTTTCTTT
NA	NA	TRBV5-5	TRBJ1-1	CASSPRLGAGTEAFF	TGTGCCAGCAGCCCACGGTTAGGGGCCGGCACTGAAGCTTTCTTT
NA	few	TRBV2	TRBJ1-2	CASSDRGAGGYTF	TGTGCCAGCAGTGACCGGGGGGCAGGGGGCTACACCTTC
NA	NA	TRBV3-1/TRBV3-2	TRBJ1-4	CASSPDLEKLFF	TGTGCCAGCAGCCCCGACTTGGAAAAACTGTTTTTT
TRBD2	NA	TRBV4-2	TRBJ2-7	CASSQNSGGNYEQYF	TGTGCCAGCAGCCAAAATAGCGGGGGTAACTACGAGCAGTACTTC
NA	NA	TRBV5-1	TRBJ2-6	CASSMDSSGANVLTF	TGCGCCAGCAGCATGGACAGCTCTGGGGCCAACGTCCTGACTTTC
TRBD1	NA	TRBV19	TRBJ2-7	CASRERDRAYEQYF	TGTGCCAGTAGGGAACGGGACAGAGCCTACGAGCAGTACTTC
NA	NA	TRBV25-1	TRBJ2-3	CASSEYRGSDTDTQYF	TGTGCCAGCAGTGAATATAGGGGTTCGGACACAGATACGCAGTATTTT
NA	NA	TRBV5-4	TRBJ2-3	CASSAQRGMGIGTDTQYF	TGTGCCAGCAGCGCCCAACGGGGGATGGGGATTGGTACAGATACGCAGTATTTT
NA	NA	TRBV18	TRBJ1-1	CASSPTGGGTEAFF	TGTGCCAGCTCACCTACGGGGGGGGGCACTGAAGCTTTCTTT
NA	NA	TRBV18	TRBJ1-1	CASSPPSGSDTEAFF	TGTGCCAGCTCACCACCGTCGGGAAGTGACACTGAAGCTTTCTTT
TRBD2	NA	TRBV18	TRBJ2-7	CASSFSASGGLTYEQYF	TGTGCCAGCTCCTTCAGTGCTAGCGGGGGTTTGACCTACGAGCAGTACTTC
NA	NA	TRBV11-2	TRBJ2-2	CASSLRSSVNTGELFF	TGTGCCAGCAGCTTAAGGAGTAGCGTGAACACCGGGGAGCTGTTTTTT
TRBD2	once	TRBV3-1/TRBV3-2	TRBJ2-2	CASSRLTLAANTGELFF	TGTGCCAGCAGCCGACTAACTCTAGCGGCGAACACCGGGGAGCTGTTTTTT
NA	NA	TRBV11-2	TRBJ2-1	CASSLERDNEQFF	TGTGCCAGCAGCTTAGAGCGCGACAATGAGCAGTTCTTC
NA	NA	TRBV6-5	TRBJ2-7	CASSLSGPTYEQYF	TGTGCCAGCAGTCTAAGCGGTCCGACCTACGAGCAGTACTTC
TRBD1	NA	TRBV28	TRBJ1-3	CASLEARQGGNTIYF	TGTGCCAGTTTGGAGGCCCGACAGGGTGGAAACACCATATATTTT
TRBD1	NA	TRBV2	TRBJ2-5	CASSKTGLETQYF	TGTGCCAGCAGTAAGACAGGGTTAGAGACCCAGTACTTC
NA	NA	TRBV5-1	TRBJ2-7	CASSLGGGRIYEQYF	TGCGCCAGCAGCTTGGGGGGAGGCCGGATCTACGAGCAGTACTTC
NA	NA	TRBV6-2/TRBV6-3	TRBJ2-3	CASSYLTDTQYF	TGTGCCAGCAGTTACCTCACAGATACGCAGTATTTT
NA	NA	TRBV7-2	TRBJ2-3	CASSLATPGTDTQYF	TGTGCCAGCAGCTTAGCGACTCCGGGGACAGATACGCAGTATTTT